The sequence of this T cell receptor (beta chain) was determined in a study of blood T cell repertoires in COVID-19. Overall study context: COVID-19 samples, acute and convalescent, were from the United States, Italy and Spain. T cells, B-cell-depleted T cells, or PBMCs supplied cDNA or gDNA.

Authors' processing steps: Scientists estimated how many nucleated cells there were by amplifying reference gene primers. Generated by immunoSEQ multiplex PCR, the TCRdb table keeps only in-frame clones and is missing some. V and J calls and clone size follow that table, whereas D and trimming were derived from the DNA. The data hold 200,000 to 250,000 clones, with around 80% observed a single time. The germline V gene encodes CDR1 SQVTM and CDR2 ANQGSEA. V shed 7 bases and J 8 bases; nucleotides not matched to a gene: 3. This CDR3 spans 10 amino acids. The chain is built from TRBV29-1 and TRBJ1-1; 8 bases align to TRBD1. This clonotype was obtained from a middle-aged woman with acute or convalescent COVID-19. The sequenced sample consisted of peripheral blood. The CDR3 nucleotides read TGCAGCGGGGGGGACAGGGAAGCTTTCTTT. As protein: CSGGDREAFF.